The clone carrying this T cell receptor (beta chain) was seen a few times. Its antigen remains unknown. Employing constant-segment primers, 5'RACE generated TCR alpha and TCR beta cDNA libraries bearing sample barcodes and UMIs. Each CDR3 protein is one row after TCRdb ran MiXCR on the 5' RACE reads. Of about 340,000 distinct CDR3 sequences in the sample, around a fifth were seen once. These data come from a study of T-cell memory formation after mild COVID-19. Overall study context: TCR clusters mostly belonged to single donors. Study findings and constraints: Within pre-infection memory, some responding clones were found, suggesting cross-reactive memory joined. CD4+ clones that contracted lay mainly in CM and EM; CD8+ ones lay in EMRA.

The TCR was taken from an adult woman who had mild COVID-19 (a few samples of this study predate the infection). Cell type and time point are not known. Material: PBMCs or a T cell subset sorted from them (not recorded which).

In nucleotides, the CDR3 is TGTGCCAGCAGTGAAGACGCCCATTACAGCACCCGGAACACTGAAGCTTTCTTT. It is translated as CASSEDAHYSTRNTEAFF. J is TRBJ1-1 and V is TRBV6-1; D unresolved. This CDR3 has 18 residues. Germline CDR1 is MNHNS and CDR2 is SASEGT. V was clipped by 1 base and J by 1 base, with 19 bases between them.